These 5 T cell receptor beta chains were all obtained from the same sample, sequenced in a study of human T cells and chemical hapten exposure. MiXCR, applied by TCRdb to the RACE reads, yields one record per CDR3 protein. The table records under 450,000 distinct CDR3 sequences, 4% to 5.5% of them present only once. The sample's time point: patch test 1, 2 weeks after DPC sensitization. Stated treatment: therapeutic diphenylcyclopropenone sensitization with weekly scalp DPC. Sequenced here: whole blood, sampled in connection with sensitization to the hapten diphenylcyclopropenone (DPC). These receptors came from a woman in her fifties or sixties with alopecia areata. Some clones in this sample may be carry-over from other donors' samples.

Many counts were recorded for this clonotype. This chain links TRBV5-1 with TRBJ2-1; 8 nucleotides agree with TRBD1. The CDR3 runs 16 residues. J gave up 8 bases and V 0 bases, and 10 bases lay outside the gene matches. The V gene's germline CDR1 is SGHRS and CDR2 YFSETQ. CDR3 amino acids: CASSLALTGGRDEQFF. DNA for the CDR3: TGCGCCAGCAGCTTGGCCCTAACAGGGGGAAGGGATGAGCAGTTCTTC.

Only a few counts were recorded for this clonotype. V and J are TRBV30 and TRBJ2-7; 7 bases line up with TRBD2. This CDR3 is 14 amino acids long. The germline V gene has CDR1 GTSNPN and CDR2 SVGIG (reference sequence). V lost 3 bases, J lost 1 base, and 6 bases stayed unmatched. CDR3 sequence: CAWSPWGGSYEQYF. The CDR3 DNA reads TGTGCCTGGAGCCCCTGGGGGGGGTCCTACGAGCAGTACTTC.

The chain recombines TRBV12-3 or TRBV12-4 with TRBJ1-1, with unresolved D. CDR3 length: 14 amino acids. V was trimmed by 6 bases and J by 5 bases, leaving 16 bases between them. CDR3: CASSKIGSGTEAFF. The CDR3 bases are TGTGCCAGCAGCAAGATAGGTTCTGGGACTGAAGCTTTCTTT.

This clonotype showed up many times. The gene calls are TRBV6-1 and TRBJ1-5, with D possibly matching TRBD1 (5 bases). This CDR3 region has 13 residues. V lost 8 bases and J 2 bases, leaving 10 bases between the germline ends. Germline values: CDR1 MNHNS, CDR2 SASEGT. The CDR3 region has the DNA TGTGCCAGCGGCGGGGGGGGCAATCAGCCCCAGCATTTT. As protein: CASGGGGNQPQHF.

This clonotype has at least ten counts. The V gene is TRBV29-1, the J gene TRBJ1-2, with D unresolved. The CDR3 is 13 amino acids. The germline gives CDR1 SQVTM, CDR2 ANQGSEA. With 0 bases removed from V and 4 bases from J, the gap between germline ends came to 9 bases. The CDR3 loop reads CSVEDNIIYGYTF. For the CDR3, the DNA is TGCAGCGTTGAAGATAACATCATCTATGGCTACACCTTC.